A single sample gave rise to the 26 T cell receptor beta chains below, sequenced in a study of early T cells in non-severe SARS-CoV-2 infection (dated by TCRdb to 2020 to 2023). Receptor libraries were prepared by 5' RACE. This sample was sequenced with a NextSeq 500. Using fastp at Q25 and MiXCR, TCRdb reprocessed the public reads and kept productive beta chains. Here each entry gathers all rows of one CDR3 protein and keeps the most common genes and DNA. This sample comprises about 80,000 distinct CDR3 sequences, roughly 12% of them detected only once. Approximately 1.1% of the sample is held by the ten biggest clonotypes. Sequenced: whole blood. The receptor source for this set is an adult who was a healthcare worker with PCR-confirmed SARS-CoV-2 infection or an uninfected control (not recorded which).

The table lists this clonotype with a few counts. The chain has TRBV12-3 or TRBV12-4 and TRBJ2-5; the D is unclear. Trimming removed 7 bases from V and 3 bases from J, with 3 bases in between. This CDR3 has 10 residues. The CDR3 region is CASKKETQYF. The CDR3 DNA sequence: TGTGCCAGCAAAAAAGAGACCCAGTACTTC.

This clonotype has only a few counts. The rearrangement joins TRBV5-6 to TRBJ2-7; D might be TRBD1 (6 bases). The CDR3 runs to 13 residues. V lost 5 bases and J 0 bases, leaving 9 bases between the germline ends. CDR1 is SGHDT, CDR2 YYEEEE, per germline. The CDR3 sequence is CASSSGHSYEQYF. In nucleotides, the CDR3 is TGTGCCAGCAGTTCGGGACACTCCTACGAGCAGTACTTC.

This clonotype has a count of ten or more. This chain joins TRBV6-6 and TRBJ2-3; D is unresolved. Germline V CDR1 and CDR2: MNHNY, SVGAGI (reference sequence). This CDR3 comprises 16 residues. Trimming removed 2 bases at V and 3 bases at J, with 15 bases between. CDR3: CASSYSRELVTDTQYF. The CDR3 DNA reads as TGTGCCAGCAGTTACAGTAGGGAATTAGTAACAGATACGCAGTATTTT.

This clonotype occurred many times. The chain carries TRBV10-1 and TRBJ2-5, with no clear D. Germline V gene sequence: CDR1 WNHNN, CDR2 SYGVQD (reference sequence). The CDR3 spans 13 residues. The V end was cut by 8 bases, the J end by 5 bases, with 15 bases between. The CDR3 protein is CASAQGPGETQYF. The CDR3 DNA sequence: TGCGCCAGCGCCCAAGGCCCAGGCGAGACCCAGTACTTC.

This clonotype was recorded at least ten times. The chain recombines TRBV12-3 or TRBV12-4 with TRBJ1-1; the match to TRBD1 covers 8 bases. This CDR3 contains 15 residues. V was clipped by 2 bases and J by 4 bases; unmatched bases: 6. The CDR3 DNA reads as TGTGCCAGCAGTTTACGGCAAACAGGGGGCACTGAAGCTTTCTTT. Translated, it gives CASSLRQTGGTEAFF.

The chain combines TRBV6-2 or TRBV6-3 with TRBJ1-5; 8 positions match TRBD1. Unmatched junction bases numbered 10, after V lost 6 bases and J lost 3 bases. Germline V gene lookup returns CDR1 MNHEY and CDR2 SVGEGT. This CDR3 is 16 amino acids long. DNA for the CDR3: TGTGCCAGCAGACCCCTAGGGACAGGTCACAATCAGCCCCAGCATTTT. Its protein is CASRPLGTGHNQPQHF.

This clonotype turned up a few times. The chain recombines TRBV28 with TRBJ2-7; D tentatively reads TRBD1 or TRBD2 (6 bases each). From germline, CDR1 is MDHEN and CDR2 SYDVKM. The CDR3 extends over 15 amino acids. The ends were cut back, 5 bases at V and 4 bases at J, with 18 bases in the middle. This CDR3 is CASSPSDGGRYEQYF. The CDR3 bases are TGTGCCAGCAGTCCATCGGACGGGGGCAGATACGAGCAGTACTTC.

This clonotype was seen more than once but under ten times. The genes are TRBV5-4 and TRBJ2-1, with unresolved D. This CDR3 spans 16 amino acids. Trimming shortened V by 0 bases and J by 0 bases, and 10 bases separated the two germline ends. CDR1 and CDR2 from the germline V gene are SGHNT and YYREEE (reference sequence). The CDR3 protein is CASSLATAGSYNEQFF. The CDR3 nucleotides are TGTGCCAGCAGCTTGGCAACAGCCGGCTCCTACAATGAGCAGTTCTTC.

This clonotype has only a few counts. The rearrangement uses TRBV20-1 and TRBJ2-7; 8 bases fit TRBD2. V was clipped by 2 bases and J by 4 bases; unmatched bases: 10. Germline values: CDR1 DFQATT, CDR2 SNEGSKA (reference sequence). The CDR3 extends over 15 amino acids. CDR3 sequence (DNA): TGCAGTGCTAGATTTCAGCGGGGGATCTTTTACGAGCAGTACTTC. It is translated as CSARFQRGIFYEQYF.

This clonotype was seen at least ten times. The chain links TRBV7-2 to TRBJ2-5; D is ambiguous. The CDR3 loop spans 11 amino acids. The germline V gene encodes CDR1 SGHTA and CDR2 FQGNSA. V was shortened by 4 bases and J by 4 bases, with 4 bases between the two germline ends. As DNA, the CDR3 is TGTGCCAGCAGCTCTAGAGAGACCCAGTACTTC. Its protein product is CASSSRETQYF.

The chain combines TRBV14 with TRBJ2-7; possibly TRBD1 for D (6 bases). V dropped 1 base and J dropped 8 bases, with 15 bases sitting between them. The CDR3 totals 14 residues. Germline CDR1 SGHDN, CDR2 FVKESK. CDR3 nucleotide sequence: TGTGCCAGCAGCCAAGCACAGGGAACGTCGAAGCAGTACTTC. Protein sequence: CASSQAQGTSKQYF.

This clonotype was counted many times. The chain employs TRBV4-3 and TRBJ2-3; D unclear. The CDR3 covers 15 residues. Germline lookup yields CDR1 LGHNA and CDR2 YSLEER. V was pared by 0 bases and J by 1 base, with 8 bases between. CDR3 protein: CASSQEPDRTDTQYF. The CDR3 DNA reads as TGCGCCAGCAGCCAAGAACCGGACCGCACAGATACGCAGTATTTT.

This clonotype was seen repeatedly, ten times or more. The DNA for the CDR3 is TGTGCCTGGGGCCCTCGGGCTGACTACTACATAGAGCAGTACTTC. Its translation is CAWGPRADYYIEQYF. The rearrangement links TRBV30 to TRBJ2-7; the D gene is possibly TRBD2 (5 bases). The CDR3 runs 15 residues. V gave up 5 bases and J gave up 7 bases, with 24 bases separating them. Germline CDR1 and CDR2: GTSNPN and SVGIG (reference sequence).

This chain joins TRBV2 and TRBJ2-5, with 9 bases that match TRBD2. The V segment lost 1 base and the J segment 5 bases; nucleotides outside the gene matches: 5. This CDR3 comprises 15 residues. CDR1 and CDR2 (germline): SNHLY, FYNNEI. Written as DNA, the CDR3 is TGTGCCAGCAGTGAAGTAATAGCGGGGGTTGAGACCCAGTACTTC. Translating gives CASSEVIAGVETQYF.

In its sample, this clonotype was seen a few times. This chain connects TRBV7-9 to TRBJ1-2; maybe TRBD1 (5 bases). V was shortened by 5 bases and J by 7 bases, with 20 bases between the two germline ends. Per germline, CDR1 SEHNR and CDR2 FQNEAQ (reference sequence). The CDR3 consists of 15 residues. CDR3 coding DNA: TGTGCCAGCAGCCCGCCCGATTGGGGGGAGGCTGGCTACACCTTC. It is translated as CASSPPDWGEAGYTF.

The rearrangement joins TRBV12-3 or TRBV12-4 to TRBJ2-7; 10 positions agree with TRBD1. CDR3 length equals 15 residues. The V and J ends lost 6 bases and 1 base, in that order; junction bases with no gene match: 6. CDR3 protein: CASRIRDRGSYEQYF. In nucleotides, the CDR3 is TGTGCCAGCAGAATCAGGGACAGGGGTTCCTACGAGCAGTACTTC.

This clonotype was recorded a few times. The V call is TRBV18, the J call TRBJ2-7, with D perhaps TRBD2 (6 bases). The CDR3 loop spans 14 amino acids. V was shortened by 6 bases and J by 2 bases, with 14 bases between the two germline ends. Germline CDR1 KGHSH, CDR2 LQKENI. CDR3 loop: CASSPPGRTYEQYF. The CDR3 nucleotides read TGTGCCAGCTCCCCTCCCGGGAGAACCTACGAGCAGTACTTC.

This clonotype was observed a few times. The V and J genes are TRBV28 and TRBJ1-5; no reliable D call. The CDR3 extends over 14 amino acids. Trimming cost V 5 bases and J 7 bases, with 15 bases left between them. Per germline, CDR1 MDHEN and CDR2 SYDVKM. CDR3 sequence reads: CASSLSPGNQPQHF. The CDR3 region has the DNA TGTGCCAGCAGTCTGTCCCCGGGGAACCAGCCCCAGCATTTT.

The gene calls are TRBV25-1 and TRBJ1-3; unclear D gene. Looked up from germline, CDR1 is MGHDK and CDR2 is SYGVNS. Trimming took 6 bases from V and 0 from J, leaving 6 bases between them. This CDR3 has 13 amino acids. CDR3 residues: CASSQYSGNTIYF. The CDR3 nucleotides read TGTGCCAGCAGCCAGTACTCTGGAAACACCATATATTTT.

Only a few counts were recorded for this clonotype. V is TRBV27 and J is TRBJ2-7, with 10 positions matching TRBD2. J was trimmed by 2 bases and V by 5 bases; bases with no gene match: 3. Germline CDR1 and CDR2: MNHEY and SMNVEV (reference sequence). This CDR3 is built from 14 residues. CDR3 region: CASSSTSGTYEQYF. The CDR3 nucleotides read TGTGCCAGCAGTAGCACTAGCGGGACCTACGAGCAGTACTTC.

This rearrangement joins TRBV4-2 to TRBJ2-3, with 7 bases identical to TRBD2. Trimming at V came to 1 base and at J to 1 base, leaving 5 bases not matched to a gene. This CDR3 is built from 16 residues. Looked up from germline, CDR1 is LGHNA and CDR2 is YNFKEQ. CDR3: CASSQGSRGGTDTQYF. CDR3 bases: TGTGCCAGCAGCCAAGGATCCCGGGGGGGCACAGATACGCAGTATTTT.

This clonotype occurred many times. The V call is TRBV6-5, the J call TRBJ1-2; D unclear. V shed 0 bases and J shed 8 bases, with 22 bases lying between them. The CDR3 loop spans 17 amino acids. The germline V gene has CDR1 MNHEY and CDR2 SVGAGI. The CDR3 region is CASSYSAQVPSLRGYTF. The CDR3 DNA sequence: TGTGCCAGCAGTTACTCGGCCCAGGTCCCGAGTCTAAGAGGCTACACCTTC.

The chain recombines TRBV5-5 with TRBJ2-1; 9 nucleotides agree with TRBD1. The CDR3 is 16 amino acids. The germline CDR1 and CDR2 sequences are SGHKS and YYEKEE (reference sequence). Trimming removed 3 bases from V and 3 bases from J; junction bases left unmatched: 7. Written as DNA, the CDR3 is TGTGCCAGCAGCTCCCGGGGACAGGGTTTCTACAATGAGCAGTTCTTC. This sequence encodes CASSSRGQGFYNEQFF.

This clonotype occurred a few times. V and J are TRBV7-2 and TRBJ2-7, with unresolved D. This CDR3 comprises 12 residues. V gave up 5 bases and J gave up 5 bases, with 10 bases separating them. Germline loops: CDR1 SGHTA, CDR2 FQGNSA. CDR3 coding DNA: TGTGCCAGCAGCCAAGCCCTCGACGAGCAGTACTTC. It translates to CASSQALDEQYF.

In this sample, this clonotype turned up a few times. V is TRBV12-3 or TRBV12-4 and J is TRBJ2-3, with D uncertain. CDR3 length: 14 amino acids. V lost 3 bases and J lost 1, with 8 bases in between. The CDR3: CASSFERGTDTQYF. As DNA, the CDR3 is TGTGCCAGCAGTTTTGAACGAGGCACAGATACGCAGTATTTT.

The chain couples TRBV6-2 or TRBV6-3 to TRBJ2-1, with 10 bases aligning to TRBD2. With 2 bases clipped from V and 9 bases from J, the junction kept 7 bases outside the gene matches. Germline V lookup: CDR1 MNHEY, CDR2 SVGEGT. This CDR3 spans 15 amino acids. The chain's CDR3 is CASSYVLAGESEQFF. The DNA of the CDR3 is TGTGCCAGCAGTTACGTCCTAGCGGGAGAGAGTGAGCAGTTCTTC.